This T cell receptor (beta chain) was profiled in a study of radiotherapy plus CTLA-4 blockade in lung cancer. Findings and caveats of the study: Radiotherapy plus ipilimumab was followed by expansion in blood of tumor-derived TCR clones.

This CDR3 has 15 residues. V lost 5 bases to trimming and J lost 6 bases, with 20 bases between them. Germline V gives CDR1 SGHAT, CDR2 FQNNGV. Clones were sequenced by immunoSEQ multiplex PCR, and TCRdb holds only the in-frame ones, with some missing. The repertoire holds some 110,000 clones, about nine tenths seen once, with approximately 7% in the top ten. Comments on this clone: Its specificity is not known.

CTLA-4 blockade using ipilimumab, together with focal radiation, was received by patients with chemo-refractory metastatic non-small-cell lung cancer. The chain joins TRBV11-2 to TRBJ2-7; the D is unclear. This TCR came from a human donor with non-small cell lung cancer that progressed on radiotherapy plus ipilimumab. The specimen comprised peripheral blood, sampled from a patient treated with radiotherapy plus ipilimumab. CDR3 DNA: TGTGCCAGCAGCACGGCGACGGACCCCTCTCGCGAGCAGTACTTC. Translation gives CASSTATDPSREQYF.